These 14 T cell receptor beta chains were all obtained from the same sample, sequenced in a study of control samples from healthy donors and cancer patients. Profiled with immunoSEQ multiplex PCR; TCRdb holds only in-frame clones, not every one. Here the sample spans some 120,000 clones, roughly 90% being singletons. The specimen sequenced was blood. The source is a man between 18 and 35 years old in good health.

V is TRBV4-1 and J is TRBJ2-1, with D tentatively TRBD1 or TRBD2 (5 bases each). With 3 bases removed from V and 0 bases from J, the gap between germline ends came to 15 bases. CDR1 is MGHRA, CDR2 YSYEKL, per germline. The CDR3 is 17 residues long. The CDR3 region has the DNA TGCGCCAGCAGCCAGGGGACCACCTCTAGCTCCTACAATGAGCAGTTCTTC. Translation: CASSQGTTSSSYNEQFF.

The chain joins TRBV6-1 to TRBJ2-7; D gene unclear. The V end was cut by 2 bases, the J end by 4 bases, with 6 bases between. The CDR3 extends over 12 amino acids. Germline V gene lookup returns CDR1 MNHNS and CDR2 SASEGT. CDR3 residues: CASSEIGYEQYF. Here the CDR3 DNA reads TGTGCCAGCAGTGAAATCGGATACGAGCAGTACTTC.

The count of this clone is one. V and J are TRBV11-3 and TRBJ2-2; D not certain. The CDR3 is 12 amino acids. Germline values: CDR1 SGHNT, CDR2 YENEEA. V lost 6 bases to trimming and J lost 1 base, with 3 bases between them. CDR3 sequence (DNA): TGTGCCAGCAGTAAGAACACCGGGGAGCTGTTTTTT. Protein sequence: CASSKNTGELFF.

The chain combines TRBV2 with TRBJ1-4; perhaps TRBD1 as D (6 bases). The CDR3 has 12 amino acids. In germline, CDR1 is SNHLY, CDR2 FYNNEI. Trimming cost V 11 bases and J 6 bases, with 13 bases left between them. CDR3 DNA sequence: TGTGCCGGTACAGGGCGGGATGAAAAACTGTTTTTT. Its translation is CAGTGRDEKLFF.

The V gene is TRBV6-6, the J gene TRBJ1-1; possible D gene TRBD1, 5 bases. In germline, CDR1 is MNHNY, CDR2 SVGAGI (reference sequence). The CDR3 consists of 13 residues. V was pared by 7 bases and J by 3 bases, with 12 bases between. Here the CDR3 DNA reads TGTGCCAGCACAAAAACAGGTTACACTGAAGCTTTCTTT. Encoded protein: CASTKTGYTEAFF.

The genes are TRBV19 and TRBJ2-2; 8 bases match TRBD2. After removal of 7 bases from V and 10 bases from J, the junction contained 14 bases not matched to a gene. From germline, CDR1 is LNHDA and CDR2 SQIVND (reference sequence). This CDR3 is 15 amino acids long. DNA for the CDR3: TGTGCCAGTAACTCCGCCTCCGGGGGGGTCGAGGAGCTGTTTTTT. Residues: CASNSASGGVEELFF.

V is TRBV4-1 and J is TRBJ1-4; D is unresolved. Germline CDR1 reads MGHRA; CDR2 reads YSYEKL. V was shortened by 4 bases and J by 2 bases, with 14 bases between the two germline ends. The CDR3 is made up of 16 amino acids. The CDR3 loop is CASSRSPGMTNEKLFF. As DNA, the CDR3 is TGCGCCAGCAGCCGGAGCCCGGGGATGACTAATGAAAAACTGTTTTTT.

In DNA form, the CDR3 reads TGTGCCAGCAGCCAAGATGATGGGAGGCTAGCCTACAATGAGCAGTTCTTC. Protein: CASSQDDGRLAYNEQFF. The chain carries TRBV4-2 and TRBJ2-1; perhaps TRBD2 as D (6 bases). In germline, CDR1 is LGHNA, CDR2 YNFKEQ. The CDR3 length is 17 residues. Trimming took off 0 bases at V and 2 bases at J, with 14 bases between the two ends.

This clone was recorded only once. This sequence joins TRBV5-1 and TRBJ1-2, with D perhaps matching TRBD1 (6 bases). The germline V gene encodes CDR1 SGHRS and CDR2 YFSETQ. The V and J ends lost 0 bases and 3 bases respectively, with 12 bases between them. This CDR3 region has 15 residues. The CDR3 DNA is TGCGCCAGCAGCTTGGGGGGGGCGAGGGACTATGGCTACACCTTC. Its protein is CASSLGGARDYGYTF.

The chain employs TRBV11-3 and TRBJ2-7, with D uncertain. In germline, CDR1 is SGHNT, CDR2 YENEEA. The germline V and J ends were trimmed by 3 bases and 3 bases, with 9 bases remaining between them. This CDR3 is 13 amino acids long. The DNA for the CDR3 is TGTGCCAGCAGCTTTTTCGAAGGCTACGAGCAGTACTTC. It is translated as CASSFFEGYEQYF.

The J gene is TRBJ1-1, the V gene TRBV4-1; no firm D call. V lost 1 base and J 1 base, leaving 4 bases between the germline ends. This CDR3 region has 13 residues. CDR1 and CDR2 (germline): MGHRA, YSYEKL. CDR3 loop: CASSQVQNTEAFF. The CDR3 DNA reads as TGCGCCAGCAGCCAAGTCCAGAACACTGAAGCTTTCTTT.

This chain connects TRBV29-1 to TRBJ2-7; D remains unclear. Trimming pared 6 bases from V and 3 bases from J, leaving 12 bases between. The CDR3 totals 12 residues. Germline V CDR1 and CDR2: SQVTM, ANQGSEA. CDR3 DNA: TGCAGCGTGGTCGGGTTGTACTACGAGCAGTACTTC. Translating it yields CSVVGLYYEQYF.

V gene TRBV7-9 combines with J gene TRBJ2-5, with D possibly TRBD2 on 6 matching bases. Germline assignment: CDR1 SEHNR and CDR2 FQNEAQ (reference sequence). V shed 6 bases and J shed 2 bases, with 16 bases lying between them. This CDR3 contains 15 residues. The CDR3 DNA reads TGTGCCAGCAGTCAACGACCGGGGGTACAAGAGACCCAGTACTTC. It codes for CASSQRPGVQETQYF.

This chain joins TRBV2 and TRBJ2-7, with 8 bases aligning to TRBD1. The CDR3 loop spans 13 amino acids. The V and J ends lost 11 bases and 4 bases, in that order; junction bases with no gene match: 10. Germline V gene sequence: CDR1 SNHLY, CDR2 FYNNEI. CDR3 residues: CAGRRDRPYEQYF. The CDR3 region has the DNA TGTGCCGGTAGAAGGGACAGGCCGTACGAGCAGTACTTC. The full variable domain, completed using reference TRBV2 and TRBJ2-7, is EPEVTQTPSHQVTQMGQEVILRCVPISNHLYFYWYRQILGQKVEFLVSFYNNEISEKSEIFDDQFSVERPDGSNFTLKIRSTKLEDSAMYFCAGRRDRPYEQYFGPGTRLTVT.